These 11 T cell receptor beta chains originate from one sample sequenced in a study of cytomegalovirus exposure and HLA in healthy donors. Only in-frame clones appear in the TCRdb table, and some are missing; sequencing was by immunoSEQ multiplex PCR. Of around 130,000 clones in the sample, about nine tenths are singletons; the top ten hold about 3%. Sequencing used PBMCs. These receptors all stem from a man between 25 and 39 years old in good health and CMV-seronegative.

CDR3 amino acids: CATSSTQDNEQFF. CDR3 coding DNA: TGTGCCACCAGCAGTACACAGGACAATGAGCAGTTCTTC. The chain couples TRBV15 to TRBJ2-1; perhaps TRBD1 as D (5 bases). The CDR3 extends over 13 amino acids. The V gene's germline CDR1 is LNHNV and CDR2 YYDKDF (reference sequence). Trimming took off 3 bases at V and 5 bases at J, with 8 bases between the two ends. Full variable domain (outside the CDR3, taken from reference TRBV15 and TRBJ2-1): DAMVIQNPRYQVTQFGKPVTLSCSQTLNHNVMYWYQQKSSQAPKLLFHYYDKDFNNEADTPDNFQSRRPNTSFCFLDIRSPGLGDTAMYLCATSSTQDNEQFFGPGTRLTVL.

This clone was seen just once. The CDR3 coding sequence is TGTGCCAGCAGTTATGACGGGAACTCTGGGGCCAACGTCCTGACTTTC. As protein: CASSYDGNSGANVLTF. The genes are TRBV6-5 and TRBJ2-6; maybe TRBD2 (5 bases). The CDR3 consists of 16 residues. V lost 3 bases to trimming and J lost 0 bases, with 9 bases between them. From germline, CDR1 is MNHEY and CDR2 SVGAGI.

The chain couples TRBV7-9 to TRBJ2-5; 7 nucleotides align to TRBD2. Germline-derived CDR1 and CDR2 are SEHNR and FQNEAQ (reference sequence). The CDR3 sequence is 13 residues long. V was pared by 10 bases and J by 3 bases, with 8 bases of the junction left unmatched. CDR3 nucleotide sequence: TGTGCCATCCGGGCGGGGGTGAAAGAGACCCAGTACTTC. Translated, it gives CAIRAGVKETQYF.

The J gene is TRBJ1-6, the V gene TRBV27; possibly TRBD1 for D (6 bases). The length of the CDR3 is 14 residues. From germline, CDR1 is MNHEY and CDR2 SMNVEV (reference sequence). V was cut by 3 bases and J by 10 bases, with 13 bases left in between. The CDR3 region has the DNA TGTGCCAGCAGTTTCTTACAGGGTGACTCACCCCTCCACTTT. Protein sequence: CASSFLQGDSPLHF.

The CDR3 reads CASSQSGRREGYTF. DNA for the CDR3: TGTGCCAGTAGCCAGTCAGGCAGGAGGGAGGGCTACACCTTC. V gene TRBV19 combines with J gene TRBJ1-2; D gene ambiguous. Germline-derived CDR1 and CDR2 are LNHDA and SQIVND (reference sequence). This CDR3 is 14 amino acids long. V was pared by 6 bases and J by 8 bases, with 19 bases between. Supplemented by reference TRBV19 and TRBJ1-2, the full variable domain reads DGGITQSPKYLFRKEGQNVTLSCEQNLNHDAMYWYRQDPGQGLRLIYYSQIVNDFQKGDIAEGYSVSREKKESFPLTVTSAQKNPTAFYLCASSQSGRREGYTFGSGTRLTVV.

The chain is built from TRBV6-6 and TRBJ2-6; unclear D gene. The germline V and J ends were trimmed by 3 bases and 12 bases, with 15 bases remaining between them. Germline loops: CDR1 MNHNY, CDR2 SVGAGI (reference sequence). This CDR3 contains 14 residues. CDR3: CASSYLGPTGVLTF. The CDR3 nucleotides read TGTGCCAGCAGTTATTTGGGCCCCACCGGCGTCCTGACTTTC.

The gene calls are TRBV5-1 and TRBJ2-7, with D possibly matching TRBD2 (6 bases). CDR3 size: 15 residues. Germline values: CDR1 SGHRS, CDR2 YFSETQ. The germline V and J ends were trimmed by 0 bases and 2 bases, with 12 bases remaining between them. The CDR3 sequence: CASSLGGGKTYEQYF. In DNA, the CDR3 is TGCGCCAGCAGCTTGGGGGGAGGAAAAACCTACGAGCAGTACTTC.

The chain employs TRBV27 and TRBJ2-2, with D maybe TRBD1 (5 bases). Trimming stripped 4 bases from V and 0 bases from J, with 12 bases between. The CDR3 contains 16 residues. The germline V gene encodes CDR1 MNHEY and CDR2 SMNVEV (reference sequence). The CDR3 DNA reads TGTGCCAGCAGTTACGGCAGGGCTCCGAACACCGGGGAGCTGTTTTTT. Its translation is CASSYGRAPNTGELFF.

The rearrangement joins TRBV6-5 to TRBJ2-7, with D maybe TRBD2 (5 bases). The CDR3 has 11 residues. Trimming shortened V by 7 bases and J by 6 bases, and 10 bases separated the two germline ends. The germline CDR1 and CDR2 sequences are MNHEY and SVGAGI. The chain's CDR3 is CASIGLGEQYF. CDR3 in DNA: TGTGCCAGCATCGGACTCGGCGAGCAGTACTTC.

The chain links TRBV9 to TRBJ2-5; 12 bases are shared with TRBD2. The trim removed 4 bases at V and 5 bases at J, leaving 3 bases unmatched. Germline assignment: CDR1 SGDLS and CDR2 YYNGEE. The CDR3 has 14 residues. The CDR3 spells CASSPGTSGETQYF. CDR3 in DNA: TGTGCCAGCAGCCCAGGGACTAGCGGGGAGACCCAGTACTTC. The variable domain in full, completed from reference TRBV9 and TRBJ2-5, reads DSGVTQTPKHLITATGQRVTLRCSPRSGDLSVYWYQQSLDQGLQFLIQYYNGEERAKGNILERFSAQQFPDLHSELNLSSLELGDSALYFCASSPGTSGETQYFGPGTRLLVL.

The rearrangement joins TRBV15 to TRBJ1-5, with 7 bases matching TRBD1. This CDR3 is 16 amino acids long. Looked up from germline, CDR1 is LNHNV and CDR2 is YYDKDF (reference sequence). J lost 7 bases, V lost 3 bases, and 12 bases had no gene match. This chain's CDR3 is CATSSGQADDGQPQHF. CDR3 sequence (DNA): TGTGCCACCAGCAGTGGACAGGCTGACGACGGGCAGCCCCAGCATTTT.